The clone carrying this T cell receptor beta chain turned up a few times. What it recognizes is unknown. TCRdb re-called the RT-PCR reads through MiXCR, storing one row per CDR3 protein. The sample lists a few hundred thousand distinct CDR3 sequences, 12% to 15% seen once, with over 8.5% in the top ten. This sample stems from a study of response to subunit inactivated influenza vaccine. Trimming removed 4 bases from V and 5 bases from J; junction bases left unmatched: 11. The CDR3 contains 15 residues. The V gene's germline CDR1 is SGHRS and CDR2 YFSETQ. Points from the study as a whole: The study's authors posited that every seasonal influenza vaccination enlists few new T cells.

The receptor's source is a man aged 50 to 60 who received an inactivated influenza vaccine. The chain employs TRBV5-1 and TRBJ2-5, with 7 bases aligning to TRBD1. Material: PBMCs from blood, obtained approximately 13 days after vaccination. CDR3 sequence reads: CASSPTGTGAETQYF. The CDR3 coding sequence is TGCGCCAGCAGCCCCACGGGAACAGGGGCCGAGACCCAGTACTTC.